The 3 T cell receptor beta chains below were found in one sample sequenced in a study of cytomegalovirus exposure and HLA in healthy donors. With 60 Vbeta and 13 Jbeta primers, the PCR was carried out. Method: immunoSEQ multiplex PCR; TCRdb's copy keeps in-frame clones and lacks some. The sample comprises more than 100,000 clones, about 79% of which are singletons, and 1.5% to 2% rests with the top ten. The sample consisted of PBMCs. The receptors were sampled from a female donor in good health and CMV-seropositive.

The chain has TRBV28 and TRBJ2-7; no clear D gene. V was shortened by 5 bases and J by 2 bases, with 16 bases between the two germline ends. CDR3 length: 15 amino acids. The germline V gene has CDR1 MDHEN and CDR2 SYDVKM. As DNA, the CDR3 is TGTGCCAGCAGTCCCTACAGAGAATCAACCTACGAGCAGTACTTC. Protein sequence: CASSPYRESTYEQYF.

V usage is TRBV6-1 and J usage is TRBJ2-7; D unresolved. Germline CDR1 and CDR2: MNHNS and SASEGT. V lost 6 bases and J lost 3, with 12 bases in between. The CDR3 is 13 residues long. The CDR3 loop reads CASSLTDYYEQYF. As DNA, the CDR3 is TGTGCCAGCAGCCTGACTGATTACTACGAGCAGTACTTC.

The chain carries TRBV18 and TRBJ2-7; maybe TRBD1 (5 bases). From germline, CDR1 is KGHSH and CDR2 LQKENI. V lost 3 bases and J lost 4, with 10 bases in between. CDR3 size: 13 residues. Written as DNA, the CDR3 is TGTGCCAGCTCACCGAGCCAGGGTTACGAGCAGTACTTC. It encodes CASSPSQGYEQYF.